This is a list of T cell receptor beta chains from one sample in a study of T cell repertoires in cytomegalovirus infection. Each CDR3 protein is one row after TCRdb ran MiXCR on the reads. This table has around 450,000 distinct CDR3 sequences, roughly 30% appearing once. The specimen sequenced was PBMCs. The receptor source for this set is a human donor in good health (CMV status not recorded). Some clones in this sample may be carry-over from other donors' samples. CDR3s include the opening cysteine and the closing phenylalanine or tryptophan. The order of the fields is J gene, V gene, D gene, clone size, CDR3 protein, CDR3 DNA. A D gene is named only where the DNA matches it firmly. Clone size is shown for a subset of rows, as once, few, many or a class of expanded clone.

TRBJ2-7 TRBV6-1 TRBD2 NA CASRIWSGGASYEQYF TGTGCCAGCAGGATCTGGAGCGGGGGGGCCAGTTACGAGCAGTACTTC
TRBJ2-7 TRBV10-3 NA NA CAINSPGHPLRGQYF TGTGCCATCAATTCTCCGGGACACCCGTTACGAGGGCAGTACTTC
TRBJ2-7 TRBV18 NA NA CASSALRGQYEQYF TGTGCCAGCTCAGCACTCCGGGGGCAATACGAGCAGTACTTC
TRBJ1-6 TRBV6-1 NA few CASGAGLDSPLHF TGTGCCAGCGGAGCGGGGTTGGATTCACCCCTCCACTTT
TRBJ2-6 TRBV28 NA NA CASIRMGDFSGANVLTF TGTGCCAGCATCCGGATGGGGGATTTCTCTGGGGCCAACGTCCTGACTTTC
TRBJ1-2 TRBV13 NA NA CASSLGLGANYGYTF TGTGCCAGCAGCTTAGGTTTGGGTGCTAACTATGGCTACACCTTC
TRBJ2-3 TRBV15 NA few CATSRDPPAGWDTDTQYF TGTGCCACCAGCAGAGACCCTCCCGCAGGGTGGGACACAGATACGCAGTATTTT
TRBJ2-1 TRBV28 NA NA CASSIPRPSGDEQFF TGTGCCAGCAGTATTCCCCGGCCTTCGGGGGATGAGCAGTTCTTC
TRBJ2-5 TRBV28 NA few CASNDYGETQYF TGTGCCAGCAATGACTACGGAGAGACCCAGTACTTC
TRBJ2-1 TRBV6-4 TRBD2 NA CASSPTSGTSYEQFF TGTGCCAGCAGCCCTACATCCGGGACTAGCTATGAGCAGTTCTTC
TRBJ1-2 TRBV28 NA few CASRQEGGRNGYTF TGTGCCAGCAGGCAAGAGGGGGGGAGGAATGGCTACACCTTC
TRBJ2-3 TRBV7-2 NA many CASSLAGVGTDTQYF TGTGCCAGCAGCTTAGCCGGGGTAGGCACAGATACGCAGTATTTT
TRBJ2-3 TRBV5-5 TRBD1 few CASSPRTGLSTDTQYF TGTGCCAGCAGCCCAAGGACAGGGCTTAGCACAGATACGCAGTATTTT
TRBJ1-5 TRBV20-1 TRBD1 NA CSAVGQGTQPQHF TGCAGTGCCGTGGGACAGGGAACACAGCCCCAGCATTTT
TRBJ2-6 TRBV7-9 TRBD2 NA CASSLRGLASYSGANVLTF TGTGCCAGCAGCTTACGCGGACTAGCAAGTTACTCTGGGGCCAACGTCCTGACTTTC
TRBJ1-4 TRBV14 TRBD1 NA CASSPYRGRDEKLFF TGTGCCAGCAGCCCATACAGGGGGAGGGATGAAAAACTGTTTTTT